This T cell receptor (beta chain) was found in a study of beta chain features in type 1 diabetes. Overall study results and limits: Healthy donors had naive, central memory and Treg TCRB repertoires that appeared less similar than those seen among patients.

Since all of the isolated RNA was reverse transcribed, expressed TCRB transcripts were what got sequenced. It was found that naive, central memory and regulatory T cell samples averaged approximately 3.9 million reads. Profiled with immunoSEQ multiplex PCR; TCRdb holds only in-frame clones, not every one. The data hold 900,000 or so clones, with around a sixth observed a single time. The CDR3 loop spans 20 amino acids. V lost 4 bases, J lost 1 base, and 22 bases stayed unmatched. Per germline, CDR1 MGHRA and CDR2 YSYEKL. This clone showed up just a few times. Its antigen is unknown. This receptor was obtained from a woman between 18 and 29 years old in good health. The J gene is TRBJ2-7, the V gene TRBV4-1; TRBD2 agrees at 7 bases. Sequencing input: naive CD4+ T cells from blood. CDR3 coding DNA: TGCGCCAGCAGCCTCAAATGGTCGGGGGGTAGCGACAGCCTATCCTACGAGCAGTACTTC. It codes for CASSLKWSGGSDSLSYEQYF.